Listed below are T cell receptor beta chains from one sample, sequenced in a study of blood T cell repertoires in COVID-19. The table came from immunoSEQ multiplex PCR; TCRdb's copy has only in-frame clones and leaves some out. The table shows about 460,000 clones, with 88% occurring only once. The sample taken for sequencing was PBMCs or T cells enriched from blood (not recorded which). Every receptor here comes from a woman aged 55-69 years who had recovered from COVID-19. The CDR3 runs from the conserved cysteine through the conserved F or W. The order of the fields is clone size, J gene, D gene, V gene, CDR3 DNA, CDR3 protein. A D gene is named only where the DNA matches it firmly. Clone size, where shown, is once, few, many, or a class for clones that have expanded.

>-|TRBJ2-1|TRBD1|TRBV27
TGTGCCAGCAGTCTCCAACAGGGGTGGAATGAGCAGTTCTTC
CASSLQQGWNEQFF
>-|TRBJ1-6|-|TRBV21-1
TGTGCCAGCAGCAACCTGACAGGGTGGGATAATTCACCCCTCCACTTT
CASSNLTGWDNSPLHF
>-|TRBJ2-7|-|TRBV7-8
TGTGCCAGCAGCCTCGCAGATAAACACTCCTACGAGCAGTACTTC
CASSLADKHSYEQYF
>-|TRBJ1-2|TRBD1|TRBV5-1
TGCGCCAGCAGCTTTACCGGACAGGGGGCCGATGGCTACACCTTC
CASSFTGQGADGYTF
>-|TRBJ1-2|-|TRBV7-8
TGTGCCAGCAGCTGGGGCCCATCAAACTATGGCTACACCTTC
CASSWGPSNYGYTF
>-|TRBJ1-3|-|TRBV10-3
TGTGCCATCAGTGATGATAGATACTCTGGAAACACCATATATTTT
CAISDDRYSGNTIYF
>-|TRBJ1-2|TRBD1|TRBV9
TGTGCCAGCAGCGCTCGGACAGGGGAAATGTATGGCTACACCTTC
CASSARTGEMYGYTF
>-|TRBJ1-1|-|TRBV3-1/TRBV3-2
TGTGCCAGCAGGGGTGTCACAGCTAACACTGAAGCTTTCTTT
CASRGVTANTEAFF
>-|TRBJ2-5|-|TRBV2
TGTGCCAGCGGGGTTTCCCTGAGGGAAGAGACCCAGTACTTC
CASGVSLREETQYF
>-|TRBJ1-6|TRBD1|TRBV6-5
TGTGCCAGCAGTAGGGACAGGGGACAGTCACCCCTCCACTTT
CASSRDRGQSPLHF
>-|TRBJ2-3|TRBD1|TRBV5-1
TGCGCCAGCAGCTTGGATGGGACAGGGGGCGCAGATACGCAGTATTTT
CASSLDGTGGADTQYF
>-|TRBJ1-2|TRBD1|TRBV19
TGTGCCAGTAGTATACCCCAGACAGGGGGCAGCGGCTACACCTTC
CASSIPQTGGSGYTF
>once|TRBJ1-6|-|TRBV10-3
TGTGCCATCAGTGACGAGACACCCAAAAATTCACCCCTCCACTTT
CAISDETPKNSPLHF
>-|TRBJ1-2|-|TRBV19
TGTGCCAGCAAGGGACAAGGGGAACGAGCTAACTATGGCTACACCTTC
CASKGQGERANYGYTF
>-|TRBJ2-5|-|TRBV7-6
TGTGCCAGCAGCTTGGCGGGACTCTCACTGGGGGAGACCCAGTACTTC
CASSLAGLSLGETQYF
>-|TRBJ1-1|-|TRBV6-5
TGTGCCAGCAATACCTTTCGGCCGGGAACTGAAGCTTTCTTT
CASNTFRPGTEAFF
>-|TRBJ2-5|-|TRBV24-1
TGTGCCACCAGTGATTCGGGGGGCACAGAGACCCAGTACTTC
CATSDSGGTETQYF
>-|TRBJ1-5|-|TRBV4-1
TGCGCCAGCAGCCAAGAAGGTTTTAAGGGGGGGCAGCCCCAGCATTTT
CASSQEGFKGGQPQHF
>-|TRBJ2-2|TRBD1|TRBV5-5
TGTGCCAGCAGCAAGGGACAGGGGTCCAACACCGGGGAGCTGTTTTTT
CASSKGQGSNTGELFF
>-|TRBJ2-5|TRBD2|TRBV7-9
TGTGCCAGCAGCGACGGGACTAGCGGGGATGAGACCCAGTACTTC
CASSDGTSGDETQYF
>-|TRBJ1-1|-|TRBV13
TGTGCCAGCAGCTTTGGCACAGTGAACACTGAAGCTTTCTTT
CASSFGTVNTEAFF
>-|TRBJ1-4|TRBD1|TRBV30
TGTGCCTGGACTCGCCCGGGGACAGGCCTAGAAAAACTGTTTTTT
CAWTRPGTGLEKLFF
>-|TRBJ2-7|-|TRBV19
TGTGCCAGTAGTATCCCCAAAAGGAGGGAGCAGTACTTC
CASSIPKRREQYF
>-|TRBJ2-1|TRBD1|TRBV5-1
TGCGCCAGCAGCTCGGGACAGGGGGCCTCCTACAATGAGCAGTTCTTC
CASSSGQGASYNEQFF
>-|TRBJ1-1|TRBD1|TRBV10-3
TGTGCCATCAGTCCGACAGGGGGCGTAGCTGAAGCTTTCTTT
CAISPTGGVAEAFF
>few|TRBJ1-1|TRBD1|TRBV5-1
TGCGCCAGCAGCCCATTCCAGGGGGGAACTGAAGCTTTCTTT
CASSPFQGGTEAFF
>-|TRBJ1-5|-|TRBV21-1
TGTGCCAGCAGTCCAGGGGGCGGCAATCAGCCCCAGCATTTT
CASSPGGGNQPQHF
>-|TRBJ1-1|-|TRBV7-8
TGTGCCAGCAGCTTAGTCCCACAGAACACTGAAGCTTTCTTT
CASSLVPQNTEAFF
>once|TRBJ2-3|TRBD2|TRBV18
TGTGCCAGCTCACCGGAAATAGCGGGGGAAGATACGCAGTATTTT
CASSPEIAGEDTQYF
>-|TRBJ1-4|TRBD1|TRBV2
TGTGCCAGCAGTTTAGACAGGGGTGAAAAACTGTTTTTT
CASSLDRGEKLFF
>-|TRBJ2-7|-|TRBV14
TGTGCCAGCAGCCAAGATCGGGGGTCCGAGCAGTACTTC
CASSQDRGSEQYF
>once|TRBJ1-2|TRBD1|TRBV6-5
TGTGCCAGCAGTAACCTCAGGGGGCCCCGGGATGGCTACACCTTC
CASSNLRGPRDGYTF
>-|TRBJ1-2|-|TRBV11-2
TGTGCCAGCAGCATCACAGGAGGGGCTAACTATGGCTACACCTTC
CASSITGGANYGYTF
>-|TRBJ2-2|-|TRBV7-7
TGTGCCAGCAGCCCCTTAGCTATGTCGGCCGGGGAGCTGTTTTTT
CASSPLAMSAGELFF
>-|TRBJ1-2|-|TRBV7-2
TGTGCCAGCAGCCAGAGTATGCAGGGGTTCGGCTATGGCTACACCTTC
CASSQSMQGFGYGYTF